A single sample gave rise to the 19 T cell receptor beta chains below, sequenced in a study of T cell responses to AZD1222 COVID-19 vaccine. The method was immunoSEQ multiplex PCR; TCRdb's version includes in-frame clones alone and lacks a portion of them. The sample lists roughly 110,000 clones; around nine tenths were seen once. Sequenced here: peripheral blood, sampled on day 0 of AZD1222 vaccination. Receptors originate from an adult in good health.

The chain is built from TRBV5-1 and TRBJ2-7; D is possibly TRBD1 (6 bases). Deletions cut 4 bases from V and 7 bases from J, with 18 bases between. The length of the CDR3 is 14 residues. Germline V gene data show CDR1 as SGHRS and CDR2 as YFSETQ. The CDR3 sequence is CASSGDTAVREQYF. The CDR3 nucleotides read TGCGCCAGCAGCGGGGACACCGCGGTAAGAGAGCAGTACTTC.

The chain uses TRBV19 and TRBJ2-1; the match to TRBD2 covers 10 bases. Per germline, CDR1 LNHDA and CDR2 SQIVND (reference sequence). This CDR3 has 14 amino acids. With V trimmed by 7 bases and J by 6 bases, 6 bases remained unmatched. This CDR3 reads CASNSGGAGNEQFF. Written as DNA, the CDR3 is TGTGCCAGTAACAGCGGGGGGGCAGGCAATGAGCAGTTCTTC.

The table lists this clone with a count of one. This chain joins TRBV6-2 or TRBV6-3 and TRBJ1-1, with TRBD1 as a possible D gene (6 bases). V was pared by 0 bases and J by 6 bases, with 11 bases between. CDR1 is MNHEY, CDR2 SVGEGT, per germline. This CDR3 comprises 14 residues. CDR3 DNA: TGTGCCAGCAGTTACTCGAGGACAGCTGCTGAAGCTTTCTTT. Encoded protein: CASSYSRTAAEAFF.

The chain employs TRBV15 and TRBJ2-7, with D perhaps matching TRBD1 or TRBD2 (5 bases each). The CDR3 sequence is 15 residues long. Germline lookup yields CDR1 LNHNV and CDR2 YYDKDF (reference sequence). The V end lost 0 bases, the J end lost 2 bases, and 11 bases lay between the germline ends. CDR3 loop: CATSRDRRGAYEQYF. CDR3 bases: TGTGCCACCAGCAGAGATCGTAGAGGGGCCTACGAGCAGTACTTC. Supplemented by reference TRBV15 and TRBJ2-7, the full variable domain reads DAMVIQNPRYQVTQFGKPVTLSCSQTLNHNVMYWYQQKSSQAPKLLFHYYDKDFNNEADTPDNFQSRRPNTSFCFLDIRSPGLGDTAMYLCATSRDRRGAYEQYFGPGTRLTVT.

V usage is TRBV4-3 and J usage is TRBJ1-1, with D possibly being TRBD1 (5 bases). This CDR3 region has 13 residues. Trimming removed 5 bases at V and 8 bases at J, with 15 bases between. Germline values: CDR1 LGHNA, CDR2 YSLEER. CDR3 nucleotides: TGCGCCAGCAGCGCAGGGCCCTCGACAGAAGCTTTCTTT. Protein sequence: CASSAGPSTEAFF.

This clone was observed once. The V call is TRBV2, the J call TRBJ1-1, with D unclear. Germline values: CDR1 SNHLY, CDR2 FYNNEI. V shed 5 bases and J shed 1 base, with 8 bases lying between them. The CDR3 is 13 amino acids. The DNA for the CDR3 is TGTGCCAGCAGTTACAAACCGAACACTGAAGCTTTCTTT. Protein: CASSYKPNTEAFF.

The chain couples TRBV6-6 to TRBJ2-2; 16 bases match TRBD2. V lost 10 bases, J lost 6 bases, and 5 bases stayed unmatched. This CDR3 is 15 amino acids long. Germline lookup yields CDR1 MNHNY and CDR2 SVGAGI (reference sequence). The CDR3 DNA sequence: TGTGCCACGGGACTAGCGGGGGGGCTCTCCGGGGAGCTGTTTTTT. The encoded protein is CATGLAGGLSGELFF.

The chain links TRBV5-8 to TRBJ2-1; D call uncertain. Germline V gene sequence: CDR1 SGHTS, CDR2 YDEGEE. Trimming pared 0 bases from V and 12 bases from J, leaving 7 bases between. The CDR3 is 11 amino acids. CDR3 sequence reads: CASSLDVLQFF. The CDR3 coding sequence is TGTGCCAGCAGCTTGGACGTCTTGCAGTTCTTC.

This chain links TRBV5-6 with TRBJ1-2, with D perhaps TRBD1 (5 bases). The germline V gene encodes CDR1 SGHDT and CDR2 YYEEEE. Trimming cost V 4 bases and J 4 bases, with 26 bases left between them. The CDR3 spans 18 residues. CDR3 region: CASSVEGLGGPWVYGYTF. DNA for the CDR3: TGTGCCAGCAGCGTTGAAGGTCTCGGGGGTCCGTGGGTCTATGGCTACACCTTC.

V and J are TRBV2 and TRBJ1-5; 7 bases map to TRBD1. This CDR3 spans 15 amino acids. Germline V gives CDR1 SNHLY, CDR2 FYNNEI. The V segment lost 7 bases and the J segment 4 bases; nucleotides outside the gene matches: 10. The CDR3 region is CASMLSGQQNQPQHF. Written as DNA, the CDR3 is TGTGCCAGCATGCTATCGGGACAGCAAAATCAGCCCCAGCATTTT.

The V call is TRBV4-1, the J call TRBJ1-3, with unresolved D. The V end was cut by 3 bases, the J end by 0 bases, with 9 bases between. Germline V lookup: CDR1 MGHRA, CDR2 YSYEKL. CDR3 length: 15 residues. CDR3 amino acids: CASSHTQASGNTIYF. The CDR3 DNA sequence: TGCGCCAGCAGCCATACGCAAGCCTCTGGAAACACCATATATTTT.

CDR3: CASSRSGGSTDTQYF. The CDR3 coding sequence is TGTGCCAGCAGCCGTAGCGGGGGGAGCACAGATACGCAGTATTTT. V usage is TRBV9 and J usage is TRBJ2-3, with 10 nucleotides matching TRBD2. CDR1 and CDR2 (germline): SGDLS, YYNGEE. Trimming removed 4 bases from V and 0 bases from J; junction bases left unmatched: 2. The CDR3 loop spans 15 amino acids. The full variable domain, with the rest looked up from reference TRBV9 and TRBJ2-3, is DSGVTQTPKHLITATGQRVTLRCSPRSGDLSVYWYQQSLDQGLQFLIQYYNGEERAKGNILERFSAQQFPDLHSELNLSSLELGDSALYFCASSRSGGSTDTQYFGPGTRLTVL.

The rearrangement joins TRBV18 to TRBJ2-5; tentatively, D is TRBD2 (5 bases). Per the germline V gene, CDR1 is KGHSH and CDR2 is LQKENI. The CDR3 spans 16 residues. V lost 6 bases and J lost 5, with 22 bases in between. As DNA, the CDR3 is TGTGCCAGCTCGCCTAGAGGGATCCAGAATAGGGAGACCCAGTACTTC. As protein: CASSPRGIQNRETQYF.

V and J are TRBV4-3 and TRBJ1-1, with TRBD1 as a possible D gene (6 bases). The CDR3 has 13 amino acids. The V and J ends lost 3 bases and 1 base respectively, with 6 bases between them. Germline assignment: CDR1 LGHNA and CDR2 YSLEER. CDR3 sequence: CASSQDRNTEAFF. CDR3 sequence (DNA): TGCGCCAGCAGCCAGGACAGGAACACTGAAGCTTTCTTT.

This clone came up a few times. This chain uses TRBV7-7 with TRBJ2-3; D not certain. V dropped 5 bases and J dropped 6 bases, with 12 bases sitting between them. The CDR3 is made up of 13 amino acids. Germline CDR1 and CDR2: SSHAT and FNYEAQ (reference sequence). The CDR3 region is CASSPAHGDTQYF. CDR3 nucleotide sequence: TGTGCCAGCAGCCCAGCCCACGGTGATACGCAGTATTTT.

V gene TRBV19 combines with J gene TRBJ1-5, with 9 nucleotides matching TRBD1. There are 17 residues in the CDR3. Trimming took 4 bases from V and 0 from J; bases not matched to a gene: 7. Per germline, CDR1 LNHDA and CDR2 SQIVND (reference sequence). The CDR3 DNA reads as TGTGCCAGTAGTACCGGACAGGGGACTAATAGCAATCAGCCCCAGCATTTT. This gives the protein CASSTGQGTNSNQPQHF.

V is TRBV27 and J is TRBJ2-7; TRBD2 is a possible D gene (6 bases). V shed 5 bases and J shed 3 bases, with 11 bases lying between them. This CDR3 comprises 13 residues. The germline CDR1 and CDR2 sequences are MNHEY and SMNVEV (reference sequence). The CDR3 bases are TGTGCCAGCAGTCCCTGGGGGGACTACGAGCAGTACTTC. Protein product: CASSPWGDYEQYF.

The J gene is TRBJ2-1, the V gene TRBV7-2, with 12 bases lining up with TRBD2. Germline V CDR1 and CDR2: SGHTA, FQGNSA. CDR3 length equals 16 residues. The V gene end was trimmed by 5 bases and the J gene end by 6 bases; junction bases not matched to a gene: 8. This chain's CDR3 is CASSVSPSGGANEQFF. DNA of the CDR3: TGTGCCAGCAGCGTGTCCCCTAGCGGGGGGGCCAATGAGCAGTTCTTC.

This clone appeared once. This chain connects TRBV3-1 (or the pseudogene TRBV3-2) to TRBJ1-2; the D gene is possibly TRBD1 (5 bases). Trimming took off 0 bases at V and 6 bases at J, with 14 bases between the two ends. This CDR3 has 15 residues. Germline CDR1 reads LGHDT; CDR2 reads YNNKEL (reference sequence). The CDR3 DNA follows: TGTGCCAGCAGCCAAGATTTATTGAGGGACCATGGCTACACCTTC. It translates to CASSQDLLRDHGYTF.